The clone carrying this TCR beta chain occurred a few times. The CDR3 runs 15 residues. V dropped 4 bases and J dropped 5; count of bases not matched to a gene: 7. Per the germline V gene, CDR1 is LGHNA and CDR2 is YSLEER. The data originate from a study of blood T cell repertoires in COVID-19. On the study more broadly: COVID-19 samples collected from the United States, Italy and Spain covered acute and convalescent phases. Sample material is recorded as cDNA or gDNA derived from T cells, B-cell-depleted T cells, or PBMCs.

TCRdb keeps only in-frame clones here, not all; method: immunoSEQ multiplex PCR. Seen here are 53,000 or so clones, approximately 84% observed once, and the top ten hold about 15%. This rearrangement joins TRBV4-3 to TRBJ1-4, with 7 bases lining up with TRBD1. Sequencing was performed on peripheral blood. The clonotype comes from a human donor with active or convalescent COVID-19. The donor label of this sample is uncertain. The CDR3 DNA follows: TGCGCCAGCAGCCTCAGGGGGACGGAGAATGAAAAACTGTTTTTT. Protein sequence: CASSLRGTENEKLFF.